The 8 T cell receptor beta chains given below trace back to one sample, sequenced in a study of read filtering for tumor transcriptome and immune sequencing. From about 400 ng of RNA, a library with molecular barcoded alpha/delta and beta/gamma adaptors was made. TCRdb re-called the reads through MiXCR, storing one row per CDR3 protein. The sample yields around 140,000 distinct CDR3 sequences, less than 15% seen once. The sequencing input was a population of CD138-negative cells sorted from bone marrow. Receptors were obtained from a donor aged 40 or older with multiple myeloma.

This clonotype was recorded at least ten times. The chain uses TRBV18 and TRBJ1-1; maybe TRBD1 (5 bases). In germline, CDR1 is KGHSH, CDR2 LQKENI. Between the trimmed V and J ends, which lost 0 bases and 8 bases, there was a span of 10 bases. The CDR3 spans 13 residues. CDR3 in amino acids: CASSPPLTAEAFF. DNA of the CDR3: TGTGCCAGCTCACCACCGCTGACAGCCGAAGCTTTCTTT.

This clonotype was picked up many times. V gene TRBV19 combines with J gene TRBJ2-1; D is possibly TRBD1 (5 bases). V was cut by 1 base and J by 3 bases, with 10 bases left in between. Germline V gene sequence: CDR1 LNHDA, CDR2 SQIVND (reference sequence). CDR3 length: 15 residues. The CDR3 region is CASSIGGWGYNEQFF. CDR3 in DNA: TGTGCCAGTAGTATAGGGGGCTGGGGCTACAATGAGCAGTTCTTC.

This clonotype was picked up many times. The chain uses TRBV29-1 and TRBJ2-1; 8 positions match TRBD2. The CDR3 contains 11 residues. The germline V gene encodes CDR1 SQVTM and CDR2 ANQGSEA. The V segment lost 8 bases and the J segment 12 bases; nucleotides outside the gene matches: 9. This CDR3 reads CSLIEAGGQFF. CDR3 nucleotides: TGCAGCCTAATCGAGGCGGGGGGGCAGTTCTTC.

The genes are TRBV29-1 and TRBJ2-4, with 9 bases lining up with TRBD2. This CDR3 spans 14 amino acids. In germline, CDR1 is SQVTM, CDR2 ANQGSEA. J gave up 9 bases and V 8 bases, and 14 bases lay outside the gene matches. Here the CDR3 reads CSTVLAGSYGIQYF. The CDR3 DNA reads as TGCAGCACCGTCCTAGCGGGAAGCTACGGCATTCAGTACTTC.

The chain is built from TRBV20-1 and TRBJ1-1, with D unclear. The CDR3 is 13 amino acids. The V and J ends lost 3 bases and 3 bases respectively, with 11 bases between them. The germline V gene has CDR1 DFQATT and CDR2 SNEGSKA (reference sequence). As DNA, the CDR3 is TGCAGTGCTAGCCCTCGACGGGACACTGAAGCTTTCTTT. Its protein is CSASPRRDTEAFF.

In its sample, this clonotype was seen many times. This rearrangement joins TRBV7-3 to TRBJ2-2; 8 positions match TRBD1. The CDR3 totals 15 residues. J lost 7 bases, V lost 4 bases, and 8 bases had no gene match. The germline V gene encodes CDR1 SGHTA and CDR2 FQGTGA. The chain's CDR3 is CASSSKTGADGELFF. CDR3 DNA: TGTGCCAGCAGCTCCAAGACAGGGGCCGACGGGGAGCTGTTTTTT.

This clonotype was picked up many times. The chain links TRBV13 to TRBJ2-1; the D gene is possibly TRBD1 (5 bases). This CDR3 region has 14 residues. Germline CDR1 PRHDT, CDR2 FYEKMQ (reference sequence). Trimming cost V 1 base and J 7 bases, with 11 bases left between them. The CDR3 loop reads CASSLVPAGNEQFF. DNA of the CDR3: TGTGCCAGCAGCTTAGTCCCGGCAGGGAATGAGCAGTTCTTC.

This clonotype was observed at least ten times. This sequence joins TRBV5-6 and TRBJ2-4; 7 bases line up with TRBD2. This CDR3 contains 17 residues. CDR1 is SGHDT and CDR2 is YYEEEE in the germline V gene. Trimming took 0 bases from V and 2 from J; bases not matched to a gene: 8. CDR3 protein: CASSLAAGVPTKNIQYF. The CDR3 coding sequence is TGTGCCAGCAGCTTGGCTGCGGGAGTCCCGACCAAAAACATTCAGTACTTC.